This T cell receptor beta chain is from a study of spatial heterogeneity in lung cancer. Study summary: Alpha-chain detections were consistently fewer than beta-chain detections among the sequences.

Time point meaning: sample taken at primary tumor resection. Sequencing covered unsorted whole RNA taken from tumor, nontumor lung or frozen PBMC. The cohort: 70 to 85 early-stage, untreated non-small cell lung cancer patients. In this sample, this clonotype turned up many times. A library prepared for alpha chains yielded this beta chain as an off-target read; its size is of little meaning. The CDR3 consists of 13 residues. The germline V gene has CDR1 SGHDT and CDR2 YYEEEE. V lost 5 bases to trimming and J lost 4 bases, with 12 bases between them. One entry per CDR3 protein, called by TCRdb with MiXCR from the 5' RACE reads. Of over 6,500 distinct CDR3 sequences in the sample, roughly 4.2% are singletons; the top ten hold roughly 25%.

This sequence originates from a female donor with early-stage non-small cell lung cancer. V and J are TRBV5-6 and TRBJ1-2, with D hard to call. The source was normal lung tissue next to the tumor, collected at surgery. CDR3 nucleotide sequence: TGTGCCAGCAGAGCCCTTGTTAGCTATGGCTACACCTTC. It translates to CASRALVSYGYTF.